These T cell receptor beta chains were read from a single sample in a study of long-term antiretroviral therapy in people with HIV. Clones were read by immunoSEQ multiplex PCR, and TCRdb kept only the in-frame ones, dropping some. Among roughly 28,000 clones listed, approximately 93% were seen once. The sequenced sample was unsorted PBMCs, obtained 6.2 years after starting antiretroviral therapy. The receptors here all came from a man aged 35-49 years with HIV. The CDR3 runs from the conserved cysteine through the conserved F or W.

CASSRDGSYGYTF,TRBV7-9
CASSWTLTSTDTQYF,TRBV7-2
CASSEGRQIYGYTF,TRBV6-1
CASSSQGSGYNEQFF,TRBV9
CASSIASGSSFDTQYF,TRBV19
CASSTTGGPYEQYF,TRBV5-1
CASSEASGANVLTF,TRBV2
CAWRGSAGNTIYF,TRBV30
CASSEEDGGRYEQYF,TRBV6-1
CASSMIGETQYF,TRBV19
CASSKTGDGRGKQYF,TRBV21-1
CSAEGPASGEQYF,TRBV29-1
CASSTPYPRHLSNQPQHF,TRBV19
CASSPPTSGGEQYF,TRBV18
CASSLDPGLGNIQYF,TRBV11-2
CASSLDAGANTEAFF,TRBV11-2
CASSRGQGSSYEQYF,TRBV7-6
CASSLGGLAGFQETQYF,TRBV5-4
CASSPGLTYNEQFF,TRBV27
CASSETGGAEAFF,TRBV2
CASSYLPTGEVDGYTF,TRBV6-5
CASSTISWATNEKLFF,TRBV7-9
CASSVGRFRRETQYF,TRBV9
CASSYRGLGDQPQHF,TRBV6-5